This T cell receptor (beta chain) was identified during a study of blood T cell repertoires in COVID-19. The overall study: Specimens from acute and convalescent COVID-19 originated in the United States, Italy and Spain. In each case, the material was cDNA or gDNA derived from T cells, B-cell-depleted T cells, or PBMCs.

The V and J ends lost 5 bases and 6 bases respectively, with 11 bases between them. CDR1 is SGHRS, CDR2 YFSETQ, per germline. This CDR3 is built from 13 residues. Seattle cases were enrolled at active infection and followed longitudinally. Under the authors' procedure: Reference gene primer amplification in the assay estimated nucleated cell counts. The protocol was immunoSEQ multiplex PCR, while the TCRdb copy is restricted to in-frame clones and leaves out a portion. V, J and clone size are those of that table, while D and trimming were read from the DNA. The profile shows 250,000 to 400,000 clones, about 87% of them singletons.

The material sequenced was peripheral blood. This clonotype originated in a woman aged 25 to 39 with COVID-19, enrolled during active disease. The rearrangement links TRBV5-1 to TRBJ2-2, with no clear D. CDR3 amino acids: CASRLDTSGELFF. CDR3 sequence (DNA): TGCGCCAGCAGACTCGACACGTCCGGGGAGCTGTTTTTT.